This T cell receptor (beta chain) came from a study of technical replicates of blood from several donors (dated by TCRdb to the late 2010s). The CDR3 has 16 amino acids, counting the end cysteine and phenylalanine. Left in the record is the CDR3 DNA by itself, 48 bases read in frame from the first base. The germline V gene sets CDR1 to MGHDK and CDR2 to SYGVNS. V is trimmed back by 8 bases and J by 3 bases, and the junction contains 12 bases that no gene match accounts for. Worth noting for this clone: Its recognized antigen is unknown. The record has no base qualities; no much larger clone is one base away.

Preparation of the library involved the immunoSEQ multiplex PCR assay. TCRdb took over this immuneACCESS table, retaining in-frame rearrangements with V and J assigned. Such tables are incomplete; in checked studies, under half of the missing clones stem from an unresolved V gene, and the remainder is unexplained. The sample profile shows tens of thousands of clones; approximately 90% of them were found once. 0.42% of the sample lies in the top ten. The receptor was isolated from a human donor in good health. The sequenced material came from T cells isolated from PBMCs. The chain couples TRBV25-1 to TRBJ2-3; TRBD2 agrees with 9 junctional bases. The DNA is TGTGCCAGCGATGACACAATAGCGGGAGCTACAGATACGCAGTATTTT. This gives the protein CASDDTIAGATDTQYF.